This entry lists 32 T cell receptor beta chains sequenced from one sample in a study of blood T cell repertoires in COVID-19. Produced via immunoSEQ multiplex PCR; TCRdb's table is partial and in-frame only. This table has 400,000 to 450,000 clones, approximately 90% appearing once. The sequenced material came from PBMCs or T cells enriched from blood (not recorded which). The receptors shown here come from a man under 40 who had recovered from COVID-19.

The DNA for the CDR3 is TGTGCCAGCAGCTCCACAGGGGGCGCAGAGGAAAAACTGTTTTTT. Protein product: CASSSTGGAEEKLFF. V and J are TRBV28 and TRBJ1-4, with 9 bases identical to TRBD1. The CDR3 sequence is 15 residues long. Germline V gene sequence: CDR1 MDHEN, CDR2 SYDVKM. V lost 6 bases to trimming and J lost 8 bases; unmatched junction nucleotides: 10.

The V and J genes are TRBV3-1 (or the pseudogene TRBV3-2) and TRBJ1-1; a weak D match, TRBD1 (6 bases). Trimming took off 2 bases at V and 1 base at J, with 11 bases between the two ends. CDR1 is LGHDT and CDR2 is YNNKEL in the germline V gene (reference sequence). This CDR3 has 15 amino acids. This CDR3 reads CASSQLDRANTEAFF. In DNA form, the CDR3 reads TGTGCCAGCAGCCAATTGGACAGAGCGAACACTGAAGCTTTCTTT.

The chain couples TRBV27 to TRBJ1-6; 10 nucleotides align to TRBD1. The germline CDR1 and CDR2 sequences are MNHEY and SMNVEV (reference sequence). The CDR3 loop spans 12 amino acids. V gave up 8 bases and J gave up 9 bases; unmatched junction bases: 1. The DNA for the CDR3 is TGTGCCAGCGGGGACAGGGGTTCACCCCTCCACTTT. Its protein is CASGDRGSPLHF.

Points on this clone: Distinct nucleotide sequences in the sample also encode this CDR3. The chain employs TRBV18 and TRBJ2-5; no definite D call. The CDR3 runs 12 residues. Trimming pared 3 bases from V and 4 bases from J, leaving 6 bases between. Germline CDR1 is KGHSH and CDR2 is LQKENI. The CDR3 protein is CASSPSSETQYF. In nucleotides, the CDR3 is TGTGCCAGCTCACCTTCTTCAGAGACCCAGTACTTC.

This chain connects TRBV2 to TRBJ1-5, with TRBD1 matching 8 bases. The CDR3 spans 18 residues. CDR1 and CDR2 from the germline V gene are SNHLY and FYNNEI. J lost 2 bases, V lost 10 bases, and 19 bases had no gene match. CDR3 region: CATSPPGWTGTGNQPQHF. CDR3 nucleotides: TGTGCCACCTCCCCCCCCGGTTGGACAGGGACTGGCAATCAGCCCCAGCATTTT. Filled out from reference TRBV2 and TRBJ1-5, the complete variable domain reads EPEVTQTPSHQVTQMGQEVILRCVPISNHLYFYWYRQILGQKVEFLVSFYNNEISEKSEIFDDQFSVERPDGSNFTLKIRSTKLEDSAMYFCATSPPGWTGTGNQPQHFGDGTRLSIL.

The chain combines TRBV4-1 with TRBJ2-2; D ambiguous. Germline values: CDR1 MGHRA, CDR2 YSYEKL. Between the trimmed V and J ends, which lost 7 bases and 4 bases, there was a span of 25 bases. The CDR3 covers 18 residues. CDR3 amino acids: CASTPSSSGSPLTGELFF. For the CDR3, the DNA is TGCGCCAGCACACCTTCCTCGTCGGGTTCACCCCTCACCGGGGAGCTGTTTTTT.

The chain uses TRBV30 and TRBJ2-1, with D maybe TRBD2 (6 bases). Trimming cost V 0 bases and J 3 bases, with 9 bases left between them. The CDR3 has 14 amino acids. CDR1 and CDR2 from the germline V gene are GTSNPN and SVGIG (reference sequence). CDR3 sequence (DNA): TGTGCCTGGAGTGTCAAGCGGGTCTACAATGAGCAGTTCTTC. This sequence encodes CAWSVKRVYNEQFF.

V gene TRBV10-1 combines with J gene TRBJ1-1, with TRBD1 identical over 7 bases. Losses at the gene ends were 10 bases for V and 7 bases for J; bases not matched to a gene: 12. This CDR3 comprises 13 residues. CDR1 is WNHNN, CDR2 SYGVQD, per germline (reference sequence). In DNA form, the CDR3 reads TGCGCCACCCTAACCGGGACAGCCTTTGAAGCTTTCTTT. Translation: CATLTGTAFEAFF.

In this sample, this clone turned up a few times. V and J are TRBV9 and TRBJ2-7, with TRBD2 identical over 10 bases. CDR1 is SGDLS and CDR2 is YYNGEE in the germline V gene. V shed 2 bases and J 1 base; nucleotides not matched to a gene: 3. There are 15 residues in the CDR3. CDR3 sequence: CASSVSSGSSYEQYF. The CDR3 DNA reads TGTGCCAGCAGCGTGTCTAGCGGGAGTTCCTACGAGCAGTACTTC. Looking up the rest from reference TRBV9 and TRBJ2-7 gives the full variable domain: DSGVTQTPKHLITATGQRVTLRCSPRSGDLSVYWYQQSLDQGLQFLIQYYNGEERAKGNILERFSAQQFPDLHSELNLSSLELGDSALYFCASSVSSGSSYEQYFGPGTRLTVT.

This rearrangement joins TRBV15 to TRBJ2-1; 7 bases line up with TRBD1. CDR3 length: 14 residues. Germline V lookup: CDR1 LNHNV, CDR2 YYDKDF (reference sequence). J lost 3 bases, V lost 1 base, and 0 bases had no gene match. CDR3 nucleotide sequence: TGTGCCACCAGCAGAGGGACAGGCTACAATGAGCAGTTCTTC. This encodes CATSRGTGYNEQFF.

V is TRBV16 and J is TRBJ2-1; D remains ambiguous. V was shortened by 2 bases and J by 6 bases, with 5 bases between the two germline ends. CDR1 and CDR2 from the germline V gene are KGHSY and FQNENV. The CDR3 covers 12 residues. In DNA form, the CDR3 reads TGTGCCAGCAGCCAACTCAGCAATGAGCAGTTCTTC. It yields the protein CASSQLSNEQFF.

This chain connects TRBV28 to TRBJ1-2; perhaps TRBD1 as D (5 bases). This CDR3 region has 13 residues. The V gene's germline CDR1 is MDHEN and CDR2 SYDVKM. Trimming shortened V by 2 bases and J by 6 bases, and 10 bases separated the two germline ends. The CDR3 region is CASSLKGNNGYTF. CDR3 nucleotides: TGTGCCAGCAGTTTAAAGGGGAACAATGGCTACACCTTC.

This clone was observed once. The genes are TRBV2 and TRBJ2-3; 7 positions match TRBD1. J lost 11 bases, V lost 3 bases, and 2 bases had no gene match. CDR1 and CDR2 from the germline V gene are SNHLY and FYNNEI. This CDR3 is 11 amino acids long. The CDR3 loop is CASSEDRRQYF. The CDR3 DNA reads as TGTGCCAGCAGTGAGGACAGGAGGCAGTATTTT.

The rearrangement links TRBV27 to TRBJ1-6; D is unclear. CDR3 length equals 18 residues. The germline V gene has CDR1 MNHEY and CDR2 SMNVEV (reference sequence). Trimming cost V 0 bases and J 10 bases, with 22 bases left between them. The CDR3 nucleotides read TGTGCCAGCAGTTTATCATGGGCGGGGTTGCAGGTCTGGTCACCCCTCCACTTT. Its translation: CASSLSWAGLQVWSPLHF.

This chain uses TRBV5-1 with TRBJ2-1; no clear D gene. This CDR3 comprises 18 residues. V was cut by 1 base and J by 0 bases, with 17 bases left in between. CDR1 and CDR2 from the germline V gene are SGHRS and YFSETQ. The CDR3 loop reads CASSLSWMADSSYNEQFF. The CDR3 DNA follows: TGCGCCAGCAGCTTGAGTTGGATGGCGGATAGCTCCTACAATGAGCAGTTCTTC. The full variable domain, completed using reference TRBV5-1 and TRBJ2-1, is KAGVTQTPRYLIKTRGQQVTLSCSPISGHRSVSWYQQTPGQGLQFLFEYFSETQRNKGNFPGRFSGRQFSNSRSEMNVSTLELGDSALYLCASSLSWMADSSYNEQFFGPGTRLTVL.

J is TRBJ1-1 and V is TRBV6-5; no clear D. Germline loops: CDR1 MNHEY, CDR2 SVGAGI. This CDR3 contains 14 residues. V lost 2 bases and J 0 bases, leaving 7 bases between the germline ends. The CDR3 loop reads CASSYARMNTEAFF. The CDR3 DNA reads TGTGCCAGCAGTTACGCGAGGATGAACACTGAAGCTTTCTTT.

V gene TRBV5-5 combines with J gene TRBJ1-2; no reliable D call. V dropped 9 bases and J dropped 8 bases, with 17 bases sitting between them. Germline V gene sequence: CDR1 SGHKS, CDR2 YYEKEE (reference sequence). The length of the CDR3 is 12 residues. The CDR3 nucleotides are TGTGCCACAATCGGAGAGGATATAGGCTACACCTTC. Its protein is CATIGEDIGYTF.

This chain connects TRBV3-1 (or the pseudogene TRBV3-2) to TRBJ2-5; 10 bases map to TRBD2. The junction had 3 bases not matched to a gene; V was cut back by 0 bases and J by 5 bases. The CDR3 totals 15 residues. Germline V gives CDR1 LGHDT, CDR2 YNNKEL (reference sequence). CDR3 DNA: TGTGCCAGCAGCCAAGAACTAGCGGGATTTGAGACCCAGTACTTC. This encodes CASSQELAGFETQYF.

V is TRBV24-1 and J is TRBJ1-5; D is uncertain. V lost 4 bases to trimming and J lost 4 bases, with 19 bases between them. This CDR3 region has 17 residues. Germline CDR1 is KGHDR and CDR2 is SFDVKD. Here the CDR3 reads CATSDPREGGLNQPQHF. The CDR3 bases are TGTGCCACCAGTGACCCAAGGGAGGGAGGCCTTAATCAGCCCCAGCATTTT.

The V call is TRBV5-1, the J call TRBJ1-4; D is perhaps TRBD1 (5 bases). The CDR3 sequence is 13 residues long. The V gene's germline CDR1 is SGHRS and CDR2 YFSETQ. The ends were cut back, 0 bases at V and 5 bases at J, with 5 bases in the middle. CDR3 in DNA: TGCGCCAGCAGCTTGGGACAGAATGAAAAACTGTTTTTT. This codes for CASSLGQNEKLFF. The full variable domain, rest sourced from reference TRBV5-1 and TRBJ1-4, is KAGVTQTPRYLIKTRGQQVTLSCSPISGHRSVSWYQQTPGQGLQFLFEYFSETQRNKGNFPGRFSGRQFSNSRSEMNVSTLELGDSALYLCASSLGQNEKLFFGSGTQLSVL.

This clone was seen only once. This rearrangement joins TRBV2 to TRBJ1-1, with D unclear. Deletions cut 4 bases from V and 4 bases from J, with 10 bases between. The CDR3 contains 13 residues. CDR1 and CDR2 (germline): SNHLY, FYNNEI. Here the CDR3 DNA reads TGTGCCAGCAGTGTCTCCCCCTCCACTGAAGCTTTCTTT. Translated: CASSVSPSTEAFF.

V gene TRBV25-1 combines with J gene TRBJ2-7; 7 positions match TRBD2. The CDR3 loop spans 14 amino acids. Trimming removed 7 bases from V and 5 bases from J; junction bases left unmatched: 11. Germline V lookup: CDR1 MGHDK, CDR2 SYGVNS. The CDR3 here is CASNPSGLVHEQYF. As DNA, the CDR3 is TGTGCCAGCAACCCCTCAGGACTAGTTCACGAGCAGTACTTC.

The rearrangement joins TRBV7-2 to TRBJ1-4, with 9 bases identical to TRBD1. The germline gives CDR1 SGHTA, CDR2 FQGNSA. V was clipped by 3 bases and J by 11 bases; unmatched bases: 7. This CDR3 has 14 residues. In DNA, the CDR3 is TGTGCCAGCAGCTTTGGGGACAGGGCTGGTAAACTGTTTTTT. Encoded protein: CASSFGDRAGKLFF.

The gene calls are TRBV28 and TRBJ1-5; D call uncertain. The germline gives CDR1 MDHEN, CDR2 SYDVKM. The CDR3 has 13 residues. V was shortened by 3 bases and J by 6 bases, with 9 bases between the two germline ends. CDR3 sequence (DNA): TGTGCCAGCAGTTTGGGCTGGGTTCAGCCCCAGCATTTT. This translates into CASSLGWVQPQHF.

V is TRBV29-1 and J is TRBJ2-1; D call uncertain. V dropped 7 bases and J dropped 0 bases, with 13 bases sitting between them. The germline gives CDR1 SQVTM, CDR2 ANQGSEA. The length of the CDR3 is 14 residues. DNA of the CDR3: TGCAGCGCCCGCGGCGGAACCTCCTACAATGAGCAGTTCTTC. It translates to CSARGGTSYNEQFF.

This clone was observed a handful of times. This sequence joins TRBV27 and TRBJ1-1; 8 bases agree with TRBD1. CDR1 is MNHEY, CDR2 SMNVEV, per germline (reference sequence). The CDR3 extends over 16 amino acids. The V and J ends lost 5 bases and 7 bases, in that order; junction bases with no gene match: 15. CDR3 sequence reads: CASSVDPRGPGLEAFF. CDR3 bases: TGTGCCAGCAGTGTCGATCCCAGGGGGCCGGGTCTTGAAGCTTTCTTT.

The V gene is TRBV28, the J gene TRBJ2-1; maybe TRBD1 (5 bases). CDR3 size: 16 residues. The V end lost 1 base, the J end lost 2 bases, and 12 bases lay between the germline ends. The germline V gene encodes CDR1 MDHEN and CDR2 SYDVKM. This chain's CDR3 is CASSLLQGAPYNEQFF. CDR3 nucleotides: TGTGCCAGCAGTTTATTGCAGGGTGCCCCCTACAATGAGCAGTTCTTC.

The V and J genes are TRBV2 and TRBJ2-6; unclear D gene. V was shortened by 6 bases and J by 0 bases, with 9 bases between the two germline ends. The CDR3 is 15 amino acids. Germline V gene data show CDR1 as SNHLY and CDR2 as FYNNEI. In nucleotides, the CDR3 is TGTGCCAGCAGCCTCATGAGCTCTGGGGCCAACGTCCTGACTTTC. It yields the protein CASSLMSSGANVLTF. Looking up the rest from reference TRBV2 and TRBJ2-6 gives the full variable domain: EPEVTQTPSHQVTQMGQEVILRCVPISNHLYFYWYRQILGQKVEFLVSFYNNEISEKSEIFDDQFSVERPDGSNFTLKIRSTKLEDSAMYFCASSLMSSGANVLTFGAGSRLTVL.

The V gene is TRBV6-5, the J gene TRBJ2-5; TRBD2 agrees at 13 bases. V lost 3 bases and J lost 5; bases outside the gene matches: 6. This CDR3 has 16 residues. Germline CDR1 reads MNHEY; CDR2 reads SVGAGI. CDR3 coding DNA: TGTGCCAGCAGTTATACTAGCGGGAGGGCCGGTGAGACCCAGTACTTC. It yields the protein CASSYTSGRAGETQYF.

The rearrangement links TRBV15 to TRBJ1-5; D is uncertain. Germline CDR1 reads LNHNV; CDR2 reads YYDKDF (reference sequence). V was trimmed by 5 bases and J by 9 bases, leaving 8 bases between them. This CDR3 is 11 amino acids long. This CDR3 reads CATSGGGPQHF. In nucleotides, the CDR3 is TGTGCCACCAGCGGTGGCGGGCCCCAGCATTTT.

V gene TRBV19 combines with J gene TRBJ2-1; TRBD2 agrees at 12 bases. Germline values: CDR1 LNHDA, CDR2 SQIVND (reference sequence). With 0 bases clipped from V and 2 bases from J, the junction kept 8 bases outside the gene matches. This CDR3 has 19 residues. DNA for the CDR3: TGTGCCAGTAGTATAGATGGGTCGGGACTAGCGGGTCCCTACAATGAGCAGTTCTTC. It specifies CASSIDGSGLAGPYNEQFF.

This chain uses TRBV7-9 with TRBJ2-2; 7 bases are shared with TRBD2. Trimming removed 7 bases from V and 0 bases from J; junction bases left unmatched: 8. This CDR3 is built from 16 residues. From germline, CDR1 is SEHNR and CDR2 FQNEAQ (reference sequence). CDR3: CASNPLAASNTGELFF. CDR3 DNA sequence: TGTGCCAGCAACCCCCTAGCGGCATCGAACACCGGGGAGCTGTTTTTT.